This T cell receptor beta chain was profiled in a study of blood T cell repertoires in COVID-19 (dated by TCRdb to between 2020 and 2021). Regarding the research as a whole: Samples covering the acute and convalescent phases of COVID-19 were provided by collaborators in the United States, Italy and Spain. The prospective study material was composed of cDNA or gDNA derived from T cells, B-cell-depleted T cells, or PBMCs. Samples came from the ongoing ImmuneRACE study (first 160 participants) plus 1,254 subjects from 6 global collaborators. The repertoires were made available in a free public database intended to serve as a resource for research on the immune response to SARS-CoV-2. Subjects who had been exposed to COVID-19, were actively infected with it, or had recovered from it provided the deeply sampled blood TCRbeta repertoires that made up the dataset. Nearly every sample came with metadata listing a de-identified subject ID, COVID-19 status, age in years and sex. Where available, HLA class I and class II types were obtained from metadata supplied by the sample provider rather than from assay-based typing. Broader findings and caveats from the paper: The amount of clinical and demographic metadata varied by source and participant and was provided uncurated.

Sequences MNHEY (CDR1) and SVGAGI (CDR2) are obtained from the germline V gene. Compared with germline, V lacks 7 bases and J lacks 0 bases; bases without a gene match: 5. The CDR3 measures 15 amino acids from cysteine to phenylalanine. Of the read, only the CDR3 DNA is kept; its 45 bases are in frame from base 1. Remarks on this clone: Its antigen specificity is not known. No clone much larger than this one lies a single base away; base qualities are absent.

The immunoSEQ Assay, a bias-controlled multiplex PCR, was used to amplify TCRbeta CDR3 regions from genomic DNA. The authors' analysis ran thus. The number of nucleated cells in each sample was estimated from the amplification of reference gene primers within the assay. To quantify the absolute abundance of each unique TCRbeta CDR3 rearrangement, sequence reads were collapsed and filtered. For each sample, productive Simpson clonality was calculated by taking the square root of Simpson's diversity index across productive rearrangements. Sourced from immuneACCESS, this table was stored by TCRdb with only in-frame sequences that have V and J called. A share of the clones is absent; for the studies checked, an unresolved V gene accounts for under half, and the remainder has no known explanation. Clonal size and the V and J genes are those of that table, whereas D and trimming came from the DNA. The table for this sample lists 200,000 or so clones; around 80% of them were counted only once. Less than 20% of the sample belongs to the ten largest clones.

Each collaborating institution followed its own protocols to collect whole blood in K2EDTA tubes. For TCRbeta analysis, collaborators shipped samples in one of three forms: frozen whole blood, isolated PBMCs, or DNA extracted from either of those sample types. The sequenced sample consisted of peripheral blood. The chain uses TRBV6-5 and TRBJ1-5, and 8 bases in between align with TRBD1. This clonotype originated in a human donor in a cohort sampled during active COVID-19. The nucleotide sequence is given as TGTGCCAGCACCTTTCAGGGGGCTAGCAATCAGCCCCAGCATTTT. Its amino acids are CASTFQGASNQPQHF.